This T cell receptor beta chain derives from a study of T cell repertoires in cytomegalovirus infection. Study context: From public TCR beta signatures came an indication of both CMV infection and matching HLA type. Findings of the study overall: Cumulative public TCR beta family frequency identified carriers of CMV plus the relevant HLA. Dominating the ex vivo response were HLA-C-restricted CMV-specific TCR beta clonotypes.

Germline CDR1 KGHDR, CDR2 SFDVKD. This CDR3 is built from 16 residues. Trimming stripped 4 bases from V and 0 bases from J, with 9 bases between. Notes on this clonotype: The antigen is not known.

One entry per CDR3 protein results from TCRdb running MiXCR on the reads. The sample contains roughly 760,000 distinct CDR3 sequences, roughly 36% of which appear only once. The specimen was PBMCs. The J gene is TRBJ2-6, the V gene TRBV24-1, with D maybe TRBD1 (6 bases). This receptor was obtained from a human donor in good health (CMV status not recorded). Some clones in this sample may be carry-over from other donors' samples. The CDR3 DNA follows: TGTGCCACCAGTGACCGGACAGTCTCTGGGGCCAACGTCCTGACTTTC. The encoded protein is CATSDRTVSGANVLTF.